The 18 T cell receptor beta chains in this list originate from one sample, sequenced in a study of regulatory T cells in long-lasting Graves disease. The time point is: persistent/refractory GD, antithyroid drugs over 5 years with positive TRAb. PBMC RNA served as the TCR library source. The TCR beta library used iRepertoire HTBI primers with Arm-PCR amplification of CDR3. TCRdb processed the multiplex PCR reads anew with MiXCR; each CDR3 protein has one entry. The sample yields roughly 500,000 distinct CDR3 sequences, about 20% seen once. The input for sequencing was peripheral blood mononuclear cells (PBMCs), taken when the disease was refractory, from a patient treated with antithyroid drugs. These TCRs come from a female donor with Graves disease.

This clonotype was counted many times. The CDR3 DNA is TGTGCCAGCAGTTTAAGGGGCTATGGCTACACCTTC. It codes for CASSLRGYGYTF. The chain carries TRBV6-2 or TRBV6-3 and TRBJ1-2; weak D call: TRBD1 (5 bases). Germline V gene lookup returns CDR1 MNHEY and CDR2 SVGEGT. With 4 bases removed from V and 4 bases from J, the gap between germline ends came to 7 bases. The CDR3 runs to 12 residues.

The sample holds many counts of this clonotype. A read error may explain this, as a much larger clone is one base away. This chain links TRBV2 with TRBJ2-7, with TRBD1 identical over 10 bases. The CDR3 runs to 13 residues. Germline V gives CDR1 SNHLY, CDR2 FYNNEI. The CDR3 loop reads CAGRDRGRGEQYF. Here the CDR3 DNA reads TGTGCCGGCAGAGACAGGGGGCGAGGCGAGCAGTACTTC.

Comments on this clonotype: A read error may be the cause here, since a much bigger clone is one base away. The chain employs TRBV6-2 or TRBV6-3 and TRBJ2-7; a possible D gene is TRBD2 (6 bases). The CDR3 sequence is 15 residues long. The V gene's germline CDR1 is MNHEY and CDR2 SVGEGT. Between the trimmed V and J ends, which lost 2 bases and 7 bases, there was a span of 18 bases. CDR3 bases: TGTGCCAGCAGTTACGGCGGACGGGAGCTATGGGAGCAGTACTTC. This sequence encodes CASSYGGRELWEQYF.

V gene TRBV11-1 combines with J gene TRBJ2-7; TRBD2 aligns across 7 bases. Germline lookup yields CDR1 SGHAT and CDR2 FQDESV (reference sequence). J lost 3 bases, V lost 6 bases, and 8 bases had no gene match. The CDR3 length is 14 residues. DNA for the CDR3: TGTGCCAGCAGGAAGCGGGGACTGCTCTACGAGCAGTACTTC. It translates to CASRKRGLLYEQYF. The full variable domain, completed using reference TRBV11-1 and TRBJ2-7, is EAEVAQSPRYKITEKSQAVAFWCDPISGHATLYWYRQILGQGPELLVQFQDESVVDDSQLPKDRFSAERLKGVDSTLKIQPAELGDSAMYLCASRKRGLLYEQYFGPGTRLTVT.

Ten or more counts support this clonotype. Written as DNA, the CDR3 is TGTGCCAGCAGCTTAGGCGGGGGGATCCAAGAGACCCAGTACTTC. This codes for CASSLGGGIQETQYF. The chain has TRBV7-2 and TRBJ2-5; 8 bases align to TRBD2. The CDR3 covers 15 residues. From germline, CDR1 is SGHTA and CDR2 FQGNSA. J was trimmed by 1 base and V by 1 base; bases with no gene match: 2.

V is TRBV27 and J is TRBJ2-4, with no clear D. Trimming took 1 base from V and 0 from J, leaving 10 bases between them. In germline, CDR1 is MNHEY, CDR2 SMNVEV (reference sequence). The length of the CDR3 is 16 residues. The CDR3 spells CASSLFNHLAKNIQYF. The CDR3 DNA sequence: TGTGCCAGCAGTTTATTTAACCACTTAGCCAAAAACATTCAGTACTTC.

The genes are TRBV24-1 and TRBJ2-2; 9 positions agree with TRBD1. The V segment lost 4 bases and the J segment 4 bases; nucleotides outside the gene matches: 9. The CDR3 runs 17 residues. The germline CDR1 and CDR2 sequences are KGHDR and SFDVKD. This CDR3 reads CATSDRNRGRGTGELFF. Here the CDR3 DNA reads TGTGCCACCAGTGACCGTAACAGGGGGCGCGGCACCGGGGAGCTGTTTTTT.

The V and J genes are TRBV10-3 and TRBJ1-1; D remains ambiguous. In germline, CDR1 is ENHRY, CDR2 SYGVKD. This CDR3 region has 12 residues. V lost 2 bases, J lost 5 bases, and 6 bases lay in between. CDR3 amino acids: CAISEGKTEAFF. The CDR3 region has the DNA TGTGCCATCAGTGAGGGAAAGACTGAAGCTTTCTTT.

There are many counts of this clonotype. One junction end does not reproduce the germline sequence, and a read error may be involved. The chain combines TRBV20-1 with TRBJ1-1; D gene unclear. The CDR3 length is 13 residues. Germline V gives CDR1 DFQATT, CDR2 SNEGSKA (reference sequence). The CDR3 DNA is TGCAGTGCGAGAGGCAATCAGGCAACTGAAGCTTTCTTT. Protein sequence: CSARGNQATEAFF.

This clonotype was seen many times. The rearrangement links TRBV19 to TRBJ2-7, with D tentatively TRBD2 (5 bases). This CDR3 is built from 15 residues. The V end was cut by 5 bases, the J end by 3 bases, with 17 bases between. Germline values: CDR1 LNHDA, CDR2 SQIVND (reference sequence). CDR3 region: CASSSTFRGDYEQYF. As DNA, the CDR3 is TGTGCCAGTAGTTCAACGTTCCGGGGAGACTACGAGCAGTACTTC.

In this sample, this clonotype turned up a few times. V usage is TRBV5-6 and J usage is TRBJ2-7; D remains unclear. CDR1 is SGHDT, CDR2 YYEEEE, per germline. Trimming pared 0 bases from V and 5 bases from J, leaving 9 bases between. The CDR3 spans 13 residues. The CDR3 here is CASSLVGNDEQYF. The DNA of the CDR3 is TGTGCCAGCAGCTTGGTAGGGAATGACGAGCAGTACTTC.

This clonotype was counted ten times or more. The V call is TRBV28, the J call TRBJ2-2; 8 bases match TRBD2. After removal of 7 bases from V and 4 bases from J, the junction contained 8 bases not matched to a gene. From germline, CDR1 is MDHEN and CDR2 SYDVKM. The CDR3 extends over 15 amino acids. The CDR3 here is CASKRAGVSTGELFF. The CDR3 bases are TGTGCCAGCAAAAGAGCGGGAGTTAGCACCGGGGAGCTGTTTTTT.

This clonotype turned up a few times. This chain uses TRBV7-2 with TRBJ1-1, with unresolved D. Germline V gene sequence: CDR1 SGHTA, CDR2 FQGNSA. This CDR3 spans 13 amino acids. Trimming pared 5 bases from V and 4 bases from J, leaving 11 bases between. The CDR3 spells CASSSTLGTEAFF. The CDR3, as DNA: TGTGCCAGCAGCAGTACCCTTGGCACTGAAGCTTTCTTT.

A remark on this clonotype: Possible read error: a much larger clone is one base away. The genes are TRBV5-1 and TRBJ1-4, with D possibly being TRBD1 (6 bases). CDR3 size: 15 residues. The germline CDR1 and CDR2 sequences are SGHRS and YFSETQ. CDR3 nucleotide sequence: TGCGCCAGCAGCCCGGGAGGGGGAACGAATGAAAAACTGCTTTTT. Translated, it gives CASSPGGGTNEKLLF.

The chain carries TRBV30 and TRBJ2-2; D not resolved. Deletions cut 1 base from V and 7 bases from J, with 10 bases between. CDR3 size: 13 residues. The germline gives CDR1 GTSNPN, CDR2 SVGIG (reference sequence). The CDR3 region is CAWSAWPGGELFF. CDR3 nucleotide sequence: TGTGCCTGGAGTGCGTGGCCCGGCGGGGAGCTGTTTTTT.

J is TRBJ2-3 and V is TRBV20-1, with 11 bases matching TRBD2. CDR1 and CDR2 from the germline V gene are DFQATT and SNEGSKA (reference sequence). J gave up 4 bases and V 3 bases, and 9 bases lay outside the gene matches. The CDR3 runs to 16 residues. The DNA of the CDR3 is TGCAGTGCTAGCCGCGTAGCGGGAGGGCCTTCAGATACGCAGTATTTT. Translated: CSASRVAGGPSDTQYF.

Concerning this clonotype itself: The germline gene is not matched at one end of the junction; a read error may be the cause. The CDR3 sequence is CANSQRGTEAFF. The CDR3 nucleotides read TGTGCCAACAGCCAAAGGGGCACTGAAGCTTTCTTT. The chain combines TRBV3-1 with TRBJ1-1; D possibly corresponds to TRBD1 (5 bases). The V gene's germline CDR1 is LGHDT and CDR2 YNNKEL (reference sequence). The CDR3 loop spans 12 amino acids.

This clonotype was detected only a few times. The chain couples TRBV30 to TRBJ1-1; D might be TRBD1 (5 bases). V was trimmed by 0 bases and J by 4 bases, leaving 15 bases between them. The CDR3 runs to 15 residues. The germline V gene encodes CDR1 GTSNPN and CDR2 SVGIG (reference sequence). CDR3 bases: TGTGCCTGGAGTGTACAACGGGGGTTCATCACTGAAGCTTTCTTT. Its translation: CAWSVQRGFITEAFF.